This T cell receptor (beta chain) emerged from a study of Graves' ophthalmopathy and Graves' hyperthyroidism. Using RNA transcripts, the TCR beta CDR3 regions were amplified. The library came from an HTBI-primed first-round RT-PCR and a second-round multiplex PCR. Each CDR3 protein is one row after TCRdb ran MiXCR on the multiplex PCR reads. The table has approximately 700,000 distinct CDR3 sequences, about two fifths seen once. V was pared by 4 bases and J by 9 bases, with 7 bases between. Per the germline V gene, CDR1 is SGHTA and CDR2 is FQGNSA. The CDR3 runs 11 residues. This clonotype was observed many times.

This TCR derives from an adult man with Graves' ophthalmopathy. The chain employs TRBV7-2 and TRBJ1-5; D is unresolved. Input material: peripheral blood. This chain's CDR3 is CASSSPPPQHF. CDR3 in DNA: TGTGCCAGCAGCTCGCCCCCGCCCCAGCATTTT.